This TCR beta chain was recovered during a study of blood T cell repertoires in COVID-19. Background on the study: Samples came from the United States, Italy and Spain, spanning acute and convalescent COVID-19.

Data came from immunoSEQ multiplex PCR; TCRdb stores just in-frame clones and leaves some out. In the table there are some 270,000 clones, about 80% of which are singletons. Germline V gene lookup returns CDR1 LNHDA and CDR2 SQIVND (reference sequence). This CDR3 has 17 amino acids. With V trimmed by 4 bases and J by 0 bases, 9 bases remained unmatched. The study recruited people aged about 18 to 89 years across under 25 US areas. This sequence was found in a man between 50 and 59 years old who had recovered from COVID-19. Sequencing was done on a sample of PBMCs or T cells enriched from blood (not recorded which). V gene TRBV19 combines with J gene TRBJ2-7; 10 bases are shared with TRBD2. Written as DNA, the CDR3 is TGTGCCAGTAGTAAGGGTAGCGGGGGGACTACCTCCTACGAGCAGTACTTC. Protein product: CASSKGSGGTTSYEQYF. Complete variable domain (other parts from reference TRBV19 and TRBJ2-7): DGGITQSPKYLFRKEGQNVTLSCEQNLNHDAMYWYRQDPGQGLRLIYYSQIVNDFQKGDIAEGYSVSREKKESFPLTVTSAQKNPTAFYLCASSKGSGGTTSYEQYFGPGTRLTVT.